This T cell receptor beta chain is drawn from a study of blood T cell repertoires in COVID-19. This CDR3 contains 16 residues. Germline values: CDR1 MRHNA, CDR2 SNTAGT. V shed 3 bases, J shed 5 bases, and the junction held 6 bases outside the gene matches. Seattle patients were enrolled during active infection and followed longitudinally. Method: immunoSEQ multiplex PCR; TCRdb's copy keeps in-frame clones and lacks some. The table records some 520,000 clones, roughly 87% of them present only once. The sequenced sample consisted of peripheral blood. The source is a young man with COVID-19, enrolled during active disease. The V and J genes are TRBV6-4 and TRBJ2-5; 13 nucleotides align to TRBD2. The CDR3, as DNA: TGTGCCAGCAGTGAGTCCGGGACTAGCGGGGTCGAGACCCAGTACTTC. It codes for CASSESGTSGVETQYF.